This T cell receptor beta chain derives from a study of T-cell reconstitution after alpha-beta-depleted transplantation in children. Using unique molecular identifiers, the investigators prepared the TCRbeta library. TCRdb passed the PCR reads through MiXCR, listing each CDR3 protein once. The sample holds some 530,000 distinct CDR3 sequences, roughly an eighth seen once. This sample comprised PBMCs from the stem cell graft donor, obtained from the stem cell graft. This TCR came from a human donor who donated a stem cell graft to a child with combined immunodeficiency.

The CDR3 DNA follows: TGCGCCAGCAGCTGGAGCCGGCTGGGGAACACTGAAGCTTTCTTT. Protein sequence: CASSWSRLGNTEAFF. The V gene is TRBV5-1, the J gene TRBJ1-1; D ambiguous. The CDR3 consists of 15 residues. Trimming removed 3 bases at V and 1 base at J, with 13 bases between. Germline V gene sequence: CDR1 SGHRS, CDR2 YFSETQ.